The 28 T cell receptor beta chains given below trace back to one sample, sequenced in a study of PD-L1 blockade in urothelial cancer. TCRdb's copy holds only in-frame clones and misses some; the assay was immunoSEQ multiplex PCR. Found here are 80,000 to 130,000 clones, over 80% of them singletons; the top ten hold around 0.92%. The sequencing here drew on PBMCs, taken around atezolizumab (anti-PD-L1) treatment. Receptors originate from a woman of 80 years or more with urothelial cancer.

Written as DNA, the CDR3 is TGCGCCAGCAGCTTGGCAACAGGGGGCCGTAGCTACAATGAGCAGTTCTTC. This encodes CASSLATGGRSYNEQFF. The chain combines TRBV5-1 with TRBJ2-1; 9 nucleotides align to TRBD1. This CDR3 has 17 residues. V was pared by 0 bases and J by 3 bases, with 7 bases of the junction left unmatched. Germline V CDR1 and CDR2: SGHRS, YFSETQ.

The chain carries TRBV11-3 and TRBJ2-2, with 11 bases identical to TRBD2. Germline CDR1 SGHNT, CDR2 YENEEA. V was clipped by 5 bases and J by 6 bases; unmatched bases: 5. The CDR3 has 15 amino acids. For the CDR3, the DNA is TGTGCCAGCAGCACCGGACTAGCGGGCGCCGGGGAGCTGTTTTTT. The encoded protein is CASSTGLAGAGELFF.

The rearrangement links TRBV5-8 to TRBJ2-4, with D tentatively TRBD2 (6 bases). Trimming took off 4 bases at V and 4 bases at J, with 12 bases between the two ends. There are 14 residues in the CDR3. The germline CDR1 and CDR2 sequences are SGHTS and YDEGEE. Here the CDR3 DNA reads TGTGCCAGCAGCATGACCGGGGGTAAAAACATTCAGTACTTC. This sequence encodes CASSMTGGKNIQYF. Variable domain in full (rest from reference TRBV5-8 and TRBJ2-4): EAGVTQSPTHLIKTRGQQATLRCSPISGHTSVYWYQQALGLGLQFLLWYDEGEERNRGNFPPRFSGRQFPNYSSELNVNALELEDSALYLCASSMTGGKNIQYFGAGTRLSVL.

The chain joins TRBV19 to TRBJ1-5; 7 positions match TRBD1. CDR3 length: 15 residues. V was clipped by 6 bases and J by 2 bases; unmatched bases: 7. Germline-derived CDR1 and CDR2 are LNHDA and SQIVND (reference sequence). The CDR3 DNA follows: TGTGCCAGTAGCAAAGGACAGGCCCGCAATCAGCCCCAGCATTTT. Amino acids: CASSKGQARNQPQHF.

The chain is built from TRBV9 and TRBJ2-5; 9 nucleotides agree with TRBD2. Germline V gene data show CDR1 as SGDLS and CDR2 as YYNGEE. The CDR3 is 18 residues long. Trimming at V came to 0 bases and at J to 4 bases, leaving 13 bases not matched to a gene. In DNA form, the CDR3 reads TGTGCCAGCAGCGTAGATCCCAGCGGGGGGTTGCTTGGAGAGACCCAGTACTTC. Amino acids: CASSVDPSGGLLGETQYF.

The chain links TRBV7-2 to TRBJ2-1; 9 nucleotides agree with TRBD2. Unmatched junction bases numbered 3, after V lost 0 bases and J lost 3 bases. Germline CDR1 and CDR2: SGHTA and FQGNSA. This CDR3 is 16 amino acids long. Here the CDR3 reads CASSLAWREGYNEQFF. In nucleotides, the CDR3 is TGTGCCAGCAGCTTAGCGTGGCGGGAGGGCTACAATGAGCAGTTCTTC.

This chain links TRBV19 with TRBJ2-3, with D possibly matching TRBD2 (6 bases). The V end lost 5 bases, the J end lost 5 bases, and 17 bases lay between the germline ends. The germline gives CDR1 LNHDA, CDR2 SQIVND (reference sequence). This CDR3 is built from 15 residues. This CDR3 is CASSSLREWGDTQYF. The CDR3 nucleotides are TGTGCCAGTAGTTCCCTCCGGGAGTGGGGAGATACGCAGTATTTT.

The V call is TRBV1, the J call TRBJ2-7; the table gives TRBD2 as D, unverified against the DNA. TRBV1 is a pseudogene locus. CDR3 length: 15 amino acids. CDR3 amino acids: CTSSRGSGQTYEQYF. In DNA form, the CDR3 reads TGCACCAGCAGCCGAGGATCTGGCCAAACCTACGAGCAGTACTTC.

V and J are TRBV6-6 and TRBJ1-4; 10 nucleotides agree with TRBD1. V shed 7 bases, J shed 7 bases, and the junction held 6 bases outside the gene matches. The length of the CDR3 is 14 residues. CDR1 MNHNY and CDR2 SVGAGI come from the germline V gene (reference sequence). CDR3 nucleotide sequence: TGTGCCAGCAAGCCGACAGGGGGCGTTGAAAAACTGTTTTTT. Its translation: CASKPTGGVEKLFF.

This clone was counted a single time. The chain links TRBV7-3 to TRBJ1-3; 7 nucleotides align to TRBD1. Germline V gives CDR1 SGHTA, CDR2 FQGTGA. The CDR3 sequence is 18 residues long. The trim removed 5 bases at V and 7 bases at J, leaving 20 bases unmatched. The CDR3 DNA reads as TGTGCCAGCAGCCCCCATGGAGGGGGCGCAGGGGAGACCAACACCATATATTTT. Residues: CASSPHGGGAGETNTIYF.

The chain recombines TRBV7-4 with TRBJ2-1, with D perhaps TRBD2 (5 bases). The CDR3 extends over 16 amino acids. CDR1 is SGHVT and CDR2 is SQSDAQ in the germline V gene. V was cut by 5 bases and J by 7 bases, with 21 bases left in between. CDR3 DNA sequence: TGTGCCAGCAGCACCGGAGGCACAGTGAAGTGGAATGAGCAGTTCTTC. Protein sequence: CASSTGGTVKWNEQFF.

This chain joins TRBV2 and TRBJ2-3, with 7 nucleotides matching TRBD2. CDR1 is SNHLY, CDR2 FYNNEI, per germline. The CDR3 is 14 amino acids. The V and J ends lost 8 bases and 5 bases, in that order; junction bases with no gene match: 10. This CDR3 is CASVGRERLDTQYF. The CDR3, as DNA: TGTGCCAGCGTAGGGCGGGAGCGTTTAGATACGCAGTATTTT.

Here the CDR3 reads CASSWTANTGELFF. The DNA for the CDR3 is TGTGCCAGCAGCTGGACAGCGAACACCGGGGAGCTGTTTTTT. The chain combines TRBV11-2 with TRBJ2-2, with D possibly TRBD1 on 6 matching bases. This CDR3 comprises 14 residues. Germline CDR1 is SGHAT and CDR2 is FQNNGV. Trimming pared 4 bases from V and 0 bases from J, leaving 6 bases between.

The V gene is TRBV5-1, the J gene TRBJ2-1; TRBD2 matches at 7 bases. The CDR3 has 12 residues. In germline, CDR1 is SGHRS, CDR2 YFSETQ. The V and J ends lost 5 bases and 9 bases, in that order; junction bases with no gene match: 5. This CDR3 is CASRREQGEQFF. DNA for the CDR3: TGCGCCAGCAGGCGGGAGCAGGGTGAGCAGTTCTTC.

Only one count was recorded for this clone. The J gene is TRBJ1-5, the V gene TRBV19, with D maybe TRBD1 (5 bases). The CDR3 is made up of 16 amino acids. Per the germline V gene, CDR1 is LNHDA and CDR2 is SQIVND (reference sequence). V shed 3 bases and J shed 3 bases, with 15 bases lying between them. CDR3 residues: CASSMSGGGNNQPQHF. DNA for the CDR3: TGTGCCAGTAGTATGAGTGGGGGAGGCAACAATCAGCCCCAGCATTTT.

This clone was found once. This chain uses TRBV9 with TRBJ1-2; no definite D call. In germline, CDR1 is SGDLS, CDR2 YYNGEE. The CDR3 extends over 16 amino acids. V was cut by 0 bases and J by 0 bases, with 12 bases left in between. CDR3: CASSVGSETSNYGYTF. CDR3 coding DNA: TGTGCCAGCAGCGTAGGTTCTGAAACTTCTAACTATGGCTACACCTTC.

The chain recombines TRBV10-3 with TRBJ2-5, with TRBD2 matching 7 bases. J gave up 5 bases and V 2 bases, and 2 bases lay outside the gene matches. The CDR3 runs 13 residues. Germline values: CDR1 ENHRY, CDR2 SYGVKD. The CDR3 nucleotides read TGTGCCATCAGTGAGCGGGAGGCGGAGACCCAGTACTTC. Protein: CAISEREAETQYF.

The chain recombines TRBV28 with TRBJ2-1; 7 bases map to TRBD2. CDR1 and CDR2 from the germline V gene are MDHEN and SYDVKM. CDR3 length equals 16 residues. Losses at the gene ends were 6 bases for V and 4 bases for J; bases not matched to a gene: 12. In DNA form, the CDR3 reads TGTGCCAGCAGCCCCTTAGGTGGGCGGGAGTACAATGAGCAGTTCTTC. Protein product: CASSPLGGREYNEQFF.

The chain employs TRBV5-4 and TRBJ2-2, with 13 bases fitting TRBD2. In germline, CDR1 is SGHNT, CDR2 YYREEE (reference sequence). J lost 7 bases, V lost 0 bases, and 12 bases had no gene match. The CDR3 has 19 residues. The DNA of the CDR3 is TGTGCCAGCAGCTTGGCCGGACTAGCGGGAGCCGCCGGGGGCGGGGAGCTGTTTTTT. This translates into CASSLAGLAGAAGGGELFF.

This sequence joins TRBV5-1 and TRBJ1-2; D unresolved. The V gene lost 0 bases and the J gene lost 4 bases, with 7 bases spanning the gap. This CDR3 comprises 13 residues. The germline CDR1 and CDR2 sequences are SGHRS and YFSETQ. The CDR3 DNA reads TGCGCCAGCAGCTTGGACTTCGGCTATGGCTACACCTTC. It encodes CASSLDFGYGYTF. The whole variable domain, remainder taken from reference TRBV5-1 and TRBJ1-2, is KAGVTQTPRYLIKTRGQQVTLSCSPISGHRSVSWYQQTPGQGLQFLFEYFSETQRNKGNFPGRFSGRQFSNSRSEMNVSTLELGDSALYLCASSLDFGYGYTFGSGTRLTVV.

The rearrangement links TRBV5-1 to TRBJ2-1, with 11 bases identical to TRBD2. Germline-derived CDR1 and CDR2 are SGHRS and YFSETQ. The CDR3 runs to 17 residues. V lost 2 bases to trimming and J lost 1 base; unmatched junction nucleotides: 5. The CDR3 DNA follows: TGCGCCAGCAGCTTACGACTAGCGGGATTATCCTACAATGAGCAGTTCTTC. It specifies CASSLRLAGLSYNEQFF.

The rearrangement links TRBV7-2 to TRBJ1-1, with D perhaps matching TRBD1 (6 bases). V was shortened by 3 bases and J by 0 bases, with 14 bases between the two germline ends. The CDR3 covers 16 residues. Germline CDR1 and CDR2: SGHTA and FQGNSA. CDR3 residues: CASSFRGTAMNTEAFF. The CDR3, as DNA: TGTGCCAGCAGCTTCAGGGGAACCGCCATGAACACTGAAGCTTTCTTT. Full variable domain (outside the CDR3, taken from reference TRBV7-2 and TRBJ1-1): GAGVSQSPSNKVTEKGKDVELRCDPISGHTALYWYRQSLGQGLEFLIYFQGNSAPDKSGLPSDRFSAERTGGSVSTLTIQRTQQEDSAVYLCASSFRGTAMNTEAFFGQGTRLTVV.

CDR3 loop: CASSLWGTSGQETQYF. The CDR3 coding sequence is TGTGCCAGCAGTTTATGGGGGACTAGCGGACAAGAGACCCAGTACTTC. The V and J genes are TRBV27 and TRBJ2-5; 11 nucleotides match TRBD2. J was trimmed by 2 bases and V by 1 base; bases with no gene match: 3. CDR1 and CDR2 from the germline V gene are MNHEY and SMNVEV (reference sequence). The CDR3 consists of 16 residues.

The CDR3 DNA sequence: TGTGCCAGCAGCCCCAGGGTTGACTATGGCTACACCTTC. Amino acid sequence: CASSPRVDYGYTF. The V and J genes are TRBV9 and TRBJ1-2; possibly TRBD1 for D (5 bases). The CDR3 consists of 13 residues. The germline V gene encodes CDR1 SGDLS and CDR2 YYNGEE. V lost 4 bases and J 3 bases, leaving 10 bases between the germline ends.

J is TRBJ2-7 and V is TRBV5-4, with 7 bases that match TRBD1. Germline trimming cut 4 bases from V and 4 bases from J; bases unmatched to any gene: 8. The CDR3 has 14 residues. Germline CDR1 and CDR2: SGHNT and YYREEE (reference sequence). The CDR3 sequence is CASSAWDRPYEQYF. The CDR3 DNA is TGTGCCAGCAGCGCCTGGGACAGACCTTACGAGCAGTACTTC.

The V and J genes are TRBV15 and TRBJ1-2; D might be TRBD1 (6 bases). The V end lost 0 bases, the J end lost 7 bases, and 18 bases lay between the germline ends. The CDR3 sequence is 16 residues long. Germline V lookup: CDR1 LNHNV, CDR2 YYDKDF (reference sequence). In nucleotides, the CDR3 is TGTGCCACCAGCAGAGACCAACAGGGCTCGTTAACTGGCTACACCTTC. Translating gives CATSRDQQGSLTGYTF.

CDR3 in DNA: TGTGCCAGCAGCTTTGGACAGGGGAAAAACATTCAGTACTTC. This gives the protein CASSFGQGKNIQYF. The genes are TRBV11-3 and TRBJ2-4, with TRBD1 matching 9 bases. CDR3 length: 14 amino acids. V was pared by 3 bases and J by 4 bases, with 1 base of the junction left unmatched. Germline loops: CDR1 SGHNT, CDR2 YENEEA.

J is TRBJ2-1 and V is TRBV5-1; 9 bases are a match to TRBD1. The CDR3 has 16 residues. V was clipped by 2 bases and J by 7 bases; unmatched bases: 10. Germline CDR1 reads SGHRS; CDR2 reads YFSETQ. CDR3 nucleotides: TGCGCCAGCAGCTTACCGGTCACAGGGGGCCAGAATGAGCAGTTCTTC. It encodes CASSLPVTGGQNEQFF.